These T cell receptor beta chains were read from a single sample in a study of OX40 agonist ivuxolimab in advanced cancers. Profiled with immunoSEQ multiplex PCR; TCRdb holds only in-frame clones, not every one. The profile covers under 70,000 clones, with about nine tenths appearing a single time and approximately 1.2% taken by the ten largest. Here the sequenced sample was CD4+ or CD8+ T cells sorted from blood, taken in a trial of the OX40 agonist ivuxolimab. These receptors were taken from an adult with an advanced solid tumor such as melanoma, head and neck, liver or kidney cancer. The CDR3 runs from the conserved cysteine through the conserved F or W. A D gene is named only where the DNA matches it firmly.

CDR3 protein | CDR3 DNA | J gene | V gene | D gene
CASSYRQGAGETQYF | TGTGCCAGCAGCTACCGACAGGGGGCTGGGGAGACCCAGTACTTC | TRBJ2-5 | TRBV5-4 | TRBD1
CASRGTSGIGEQFF | TGTGCCAGCAGGGGGACTAGCGGGATCGGCGAGCAGTTCTTC | TRBJ2-1 | TRBV6-4 | TRBD2
CASSQQGPNNEQFF | TGCGCCAGCAGTCAACAGGGGCCCAACAATGAGCAGTTCTTC | TRBJ2-1 | TRBV5-1 | TRBD1
CASSLGRDRSDEQYF | TGTGCCAGCAGCTTAGGACGGGACCGCTCCGACGAGCAGTACTTC | TRBJ2-7 | TRBV7-3 | .
CASSSSGSWGVQFF | TGTGCCAGCAGCTCTAGCGGGAGTTGGGGTGTGCAGTTCTTC | TRBJ2-1 | TRBV7-6 | TRBD2
CASSSTGDRGTDTQYF | TGTGCCAGCAGCTCAACCGGGGACAGGGGCACAGATACGCAGTATTTT | TRBJ2-3 | TRBV12-1 | .
CASSRDSGYETQYF | TGTGCCAGCAGCCGGGACAGTGGGTATGAGACCCAGTACTTC | TRBJ2-5 | TRBV5-4 | TRBD1
CASSFQGSSGNTIYF | TGTGCCAGCAGCTTTCAGGGGAGCTCTGGAAACACCATATATTTT | TRBJ1-3 | TRBV7-2 | .
CASSTAGTGVEIAKNIQYF | TGTGCCAGCAGCACGGCCGGGACAGGGGTGGAAATAGCCAAAAACATTCAGTACTTC | TRBJ2-4 | TRBV11-3 | TRBD1
CASSTGLAGGETQYF | TGTGCCAGCAGCACGGGACTAGCGGGAGGAGAGACCCAGTACTTC | TRBJ2-5 | TRBV7-3 | TRBD2
CASRAQGAGEKLFF | TGTGCCAGCAGGGCTCAGGGGGCTGGGGAAAAACTGTTTTTT | TRBJ1-4 | TRBV6-1 | TRBD1
CASSRDSVSSTEAFF | TGTGCCAGCAGCCGAGATTCAGTATCAAGCACTGAAGCTTTCTTT | TRBJ1-1 | TRBV11-1 | .
CAIGAGGSNQPQHF | TGTGCCATCGGGGCTGGCGGGAGTAATCAGCCCCAGCATTTT | TRBJ1-5 | TRBV10-3 | .
CASSRGTDTQYF | TGTGCCAGTAGCAGGGGAACAGATACGCAGTATTTT | TRBJ2-3 | TRBV19 | .
CASSYTGDQETQYF | TGTGCCAGCAGCTATACGGGAGACCAAGAGACCCAGTACTTC | TRBJ2-5 | TRBV21-1 | .